A selection of T cell receptor beta chains follows, all from one sample in a study of T cell changes during pregnancy in multiple sclerosis. The table came from immunoSEQ multiplex PCR; TCRdb's copy has only in-frame clones and leaves some out. The table shows about 110,000 clones, with more than 85% occurring only once. The sequencing here drew on peripheral blood, taken in the third trimester of pregnancy. The receptors originated from a female donor with multiple sclerosis, enrolled in a pregnancy study. Each CDR3 is given with its conserved first and last residue. A D gene is named only where the DNA matches it firmly. Not every row has a clone size; where given, it reads once, few, many or a size class.

.	.	TRBV27	TRBJ1-1	TGTGCCAGCAGTTTCGGGCGGGACACTGAAGCTTTCTTT	CASSFGRDTEAFF
.	.	TRBV5-4	TRBJ2-5	TGTGCCGTCCGAGGGATGGAGGGGTACCAAGAGACCCAGTACTTC	CAVRGMEGYQETQYF
.	.	TRBV6-1	TRBJ2-7	TGTGCCAGCAGTGAGGGCAGGTTCTACGAGCAGTACTTC	CASSEGRFYEQYF
.	TRBD1	TRBV28	TRBJ2-7	TGTGCCAGCATACCCTCACAGGGGGTTGGAGTCTACGAGCAGTACTTC	CASIPSQGVGVYEQYF
.	TRBD1	TRBV27	TRBJ2-3	TGTGCCAGCAGTTTATTGGATAAGAGACAGGGAGCAGATACGCAGTATTTT	CASSLLDKRQGADTQYF
.	.	TRBV6-6	TRBJ1-1	TGTGCCAGCCGCGGGGGAAAGAACACTGAAGCTTTCTTT	CASRGGKNTEAFF
.	TRBD1	TRBV5-1	TRBJ1-2	TGCGCCAGCAGCCCAAGGGACAGCCGAAGGGGCTACACCTTC	CASSPRDSRRGYTF
.	TRBD2	TRBV7-3	TRBJ2-1	TGTGCCAGCAGCTTAATCCCCCTTACTAGCGGGAGTACCAATGAGCAGTTCTTC	CASSLIPLTSGSTNEQFF
.	.	TRBV5-1	TRBJ1-1	TGCGCCAGCAGCACCCCGGAGGCGGGGGGTACTGAAGCTTTCTTT	CASSTPEAGGTEAFF
.	.	TRBV6-5	TRBJ1-3	TGTGCCAGCAGTTACTCGAGTCAGGGATTTGGAAACACCATATATTTT	CASSYSSQGFGNTIYF
once	.	TRBV7-8	TRBJ2-7	TGTGCCAGCAGCTTAGCGCCCCCAAGACAGAGACCCTACGAGCAGTACTTC	CASSLAPPRQRPYEQYF
.	.	TRBV10-3	TRBJ2-3	TGTGCCATCAGTGAGTCTACAGGAAGCACAGATACGCAGTATTTT	CAISESTGSTDTQYF
.	TRBD1	TRBV19	TRBJ1-1	TGTGCCAGTAGTCTCCCCCCGCCAGGGGGCCCGAACACTGAAGCTTTCTTT	CASSLPPPGGPNTEAFF
.	.	TRBV11-2	TRBJ1-6	TGTGCCAGCAGCACAACCCAGGGCGTTTATAATTCACCCCTCCACTTT	CASSTTQGVYNSPLHF
.	.	TRBV28	TRBJ1-2	TGTGCCAGCAGTTCCCGAGGGGGATATGGCTACACCTTC	CASSSRGGYGYTF
.	TRBD2	TRBV7-6	TRBJ2-5	TGTGCCAGCAGCTTTAGAGCGGGAAGGACCCAGTACTTC	CASSFRAGRTQYF
.	TRBD1	TRBV19	TRBJ1-2	TGTGCCACTAAAGGACAGGGCGGGTTTGGTGGCTACACCTTC	CATKGQGGFGGYTF
.	.	TRBV6-1	TRBJ1-6	TGTGCCAGCAGTGAAACAGTTTCACCCCTCCACTTT	CASSETVSPLHF
.	.	TRBV5-1	TRBJ1-2	TGCGCCAGCAGCTTGGAACAGTCTTTCCACTATGGCTACACCTTC	CASSLEQSFHYGYTF
.	.	TRBV19	TRBJ1-2	TGTGCCAGTAGTATTTGGGCGGGCGGCTACACCTTC	CASSIWAGGYTF
.	TRBD1	TRBV5-4	TRBJ2-1	TGTGCCAGCAGCTTGCGTGGGCAGGGGGCTTTTGAGCAGTTCTTC	CASSLRGQGAFEQFF
.	TRBD1	TRBV11-2	TRBJ1-1	TGTGCCAGCAGCCCCCGAGGGGGCCGGAAGGCTTTCTTT	CASSPRGGRKAFF
.	.	TRBV9	TRBJ2-4	TGTGCCAGCAGCGTAGATGAGGGAGGGGGGGACATTCAGTACTTC	CASSVDEGGGDIQYF
.	.	TRBV25-1	TRBJ2-3	TGTGCCAGCAGTGAATGGGCAACAAGCACAGATACGCAGTATTTT	CASSEWATSTDTQYF
.	TRBD1	TRBV10-3	TRBJ2-7	TGTGCCATCAGTGACACAGGGGCGGCCGACGAGCAGTACTTC	CAISDTGAADEQYF
.	.	TRBV6-5	TRBJ1-1	TGTGCCAGCAGTTACGACGGGACATTAATGAACACTGAAGCTTTCTTT	CASSYDGTLMNTEAFF
once	TRBD1	TRBV7-3	TRBJ1-1	TGTGCCAGCAGCCCCTCCGGGACAGGGAGGAGGAACACTGAAGCTTTCTTT	CASSPSGTGRRNTEAFF
few	.	TRBV19	TRBJ1-6	TGTGCCAGTAGTATTGGTCCAGGGGAAGAGAATTCACCCCTCCACTTT	CASSIGPGEENSPLHF
.	.	TRBV11-2	TRBJ1-1	TGTGCCAGCAGCTTTGCAACAGGGCGGAACACTGAAGCTTTCTTT	CASSFATGRNTEAFF
.	TRBD2	TRBV19	TRBJ2-1	TGTGCCAGTACTAAGGGGCGGGGGGGCTTGGATGAGCAGTTCTTC	CASTKGRGGLDEQFF
.	TRBD2	TRBV19	TRBJ2-7	TGTGCCAGTAGCTTCAAGCGGGAGGGCCCCTACGAGCAGTACTTC	CASSFKREGPYEQYF
.	.	TRBV6-5	TRBJ1-5	TGTGCCAGCTCTCCCTCCGGAGGGGCAGGGCAGCCCCAGCATTTT	CASSPSGGAGQPQHF
.	TRBD2	TRBV2	TRBJ2-3	TGTGCCAGCAGTGTGACAGGACTAGCGGGGCCGAGCACAGATACGCAGTATTTT	CASSVTGLAGPSTDTQYF
.	TRBD2	TRBV5-4	TRBJ2-7	TGTGCCAGCAGCTTGGATTTGGGACTAGCGGTGGGGGAGCAGTACTTC	CASSLDLGLAVGEQYF
.	.	TRBV30	TRBJ2-7	TGTGCCTGGACTGGTGGGGCCTCCTACGAGCAGTACTTC	CAWTGGASYEQYF
.	TRBD1	TRBV5-8	TRBJ2-5	TGTGCCAGCAGCCTTGGGACAGGGATGCGGGAGACCCAGTACTTC	CASSLGTGMRETQYF
.	TRBD2	TRBV11-3	TRBJ2-5	TGTGCCAGCAGCTTAGGGGCTAGCGGGGGGGCCACAGAGACCCAGTACTTC	CASSLGASGGATETQYF
.	TRBD2	TRBV7-7	TRBJ2-1	TGTGCCAGCAGCTTAGAAGGACTAGCCAAATACAATGAGCAGTTCTTC	CASSLEGLAKYNEQFF
.	.	TRBV5-1	TRBJ2-7	TGCGCCAGCAGCTTGGCAGGAGGGGAGGCCTACGAGCAGTACTTC	CASSLAGGEAYEQYF
.	.	TRBV6-5	TRBJ1-1	TGTGCCAGCGGGAGGGTCGTGAACACTGAAGCTTTCTTT	CASGRVVNTEAFF
.	.	TRBV10-2	TRBJ2-5	TGCGCCAGCAGTCCCCCTTACAGGGAAGAGACCCAGTACTTC	CASSPPYREETQYF
.	TRBD1	TRBV6-4	TRBJ1-2	TGTGCCAGCAGTGACTCGATCCAGGGGGCGCGTAACTATGGCTACACCTTC	CASSDSIQGARNYGYTF
once	TRBD1	TRBV14	TRBJ1-2	TGTGCCAGCAGCCGGACAGGGGTCGGCTATGGCTACACCTTC	CASSRTGVGYGYTF
.	TRBD2	TRBV6-5	TRBJ2-1	TGTGCCAGCAGTCGCACTGGCGGGGGGAATGAGCAGTTCTTC	CASSRTGGGNEQFF
.	.	TRBV6-1	TRBJ2-7	TGTGCCAGCAAACAGGGTGTAGACTACGAGCAGTACTTC	CASKQGVDYEQYF
few	.	TRBV29-1	TRBJ1-5	TGCAGCGTCTCGGACAGTTTTTCCCAGCCCCAGCATTTT	CSVSDSFSQPQHF
.	.	TRBV19	TRBJ1-5	TGTGCCAGTAGTGTCCGTCCGGGAGTGGGGCCCCAGCATTTT	CASSVRPGVGPQHF
.	TRBD2	TRBV5-1	TRBJ2-7	TGCGCCAGCAGCGACGGTGGACTAGCGAGATACGAGCAGTACTTC	CASSDGGLARYEQYF
.	.	TRBV2	TRBJ1-1	TGTGCCAGCAGCCCCCAGGGCCATTGGGTGAACACTGAAGCTTTCTTT	CASSPQGHWVNTEAFF
.	TRBD1	TRBV2	TRBJ1-5	TGTGCCAGCACTAGGACAGGGAGGGAGCCCCAGCATTTT	CASTRTGREPQHF
.	TRBD1	TRBV15	TRBJ2-1	TGTGCCACCAGCAGAGCAGTGACAGGGGCATACAATGAGCAGTTCTTC	CATSRAVTGAYNEQFF
.	TRBD1	TRBV7-3	TRBJ2-2	TGTGCCAGCCGCTTGGCAGGGGGAACCGGGGAGCTGTTTTTT	CASRLAGGTGELFF
.	TRBD2	TRBV9	TRBJ2-7	TGTGCCAGCAGCGTAGGACTAGCGGGAGGGGCCTACGAGCAGTACTTC	CASSVGLAGGAYEQYF
few	TRBD2	TRBV11-3	TRBJ2-3	TGTGCCAGCAGCCCCCGGACTAGCGGGAGCACAGATACGCAGTATTTT	CASSPRTSGSTDTQYF